These 5 T cell receptor beta chains were all obtained from the same sample, sequenced in a study of patients and donors after allogeneic stem cell transplantation. TCRdb re-derived calls from the RT-PCR reads in MiXCR, one entry per CDR3 protein. The table lists fewer than 60,000 distinct CDR3 sequences, about an eighth of them singletons, with less than 35% in the top ten. Specimen: blood, either unsorted or a sorted T cell fraction (not recorded which). The receptor source for this set is a human donor who was either an allogeneic HSCT recipient or a stem cell or donor lymphocyte infusion donor (not recorded which). It is not recorded whose cells these are; they may come from a transplant donor.

The CDR3 nucleotides read TGCAGTGTTCTTACTAGCGGATTCACAGATACGCAGTATTTT. Amino acid sequence: CSVLTSGFTDTQYF. The chain recombines TRBV20-1 with TRBJ2-3, with 8 bases lining up with TRBD2. The ends lost 7 bases at V and 2 bases at J; junction bases unmatched: 8. This CDR3 is 14 amino acids long. Germline assignment: CDR1 DFQATT and CDR2 SNEGSKA (reference sequence).

This clonotype occurred a few times. V is TRBV7-2 and J is TRBJ2-1, with 7 bases lining up with TRBD2. The junction had 12 bases not matched to a gene; V was cut back by 9 bases and J by 7 bases. Germline CDR1 is SGHTA and CDR2 is FQGNSA. The CDR3 runs to 14 residues. The CDR3 sequence: CASKGRAEWNEQFF. DNA for the CDR3: TGTGCCAGTAAGGGGAGGGCCGAGTGGAATGAGCAGTTCTTC.

Many counts were recorded for this clonotype. The chain employs TRBV11-2 and TRBJ1-4; TRBD1 agrees at 8 bases. Germline CDR1 is SGHAT and CDR2 is FQNNGV. Trimming took 5 bases from V and 6 from J; bases not matched to a gene: 8. The CDR3 loop spans 15 amino acids. CDR3 nucleotide sequence: TGTGCCAGCAGCCACAGGGGGAGTTACGATGAAAAACTGTTTTTT. Translating it yields CASSHRGSYDEKLFF.

The genes are TRBV20-1 and TRBJ2-3; the D is unclear. The CDR3 has 11 amino acids. V was pared by 6 bases and J by 5 bases, with 9 bases between. CDR1 and CDR2 from the germline V gene are DFQATT and SNEGSKA (reference sequence). The CDR3 spells CSATWVDTQYF. CDR3 DNA sequence: TGCAGTGCGACATGGGTAGATACGCAGTATTTT.

This chain links TRBV27 with TRBJ2-7, with D uncertain. Germline V gene lookup returns CDR1 MNHEY and CDR2 SMNVEV (reference sequence). There are 11 residues in the CDR3. V was pared by 4 bases and J by 3 bases, with 4 bases between. Here the CDR3 reads CASSSYYEQYF. In DNA form, the CDR3 reads TGTGCCAGCAGTTCGTACTACGAGCAGTACTTC.